A selection of T cell receptor beta chains follows, all from one sample in a study of blood T cell repertoires in COVID-19. Data came from immunoSEQ multiplex PCR; TCRdb stores just in-frame clones and leaves some out. The data show about 190,000 clones, with 75% to 90% seen just once and 6.5% to 8.5% held by the top ten. Sequencing input: peripheral blood. These receptors were collected from a man aged 40-49 years with acute or convalescent COVID-19. Each CDR3 is given with its conserved first and last residue. Each record gives: CDR3 length, J gene, V gene, CDR3 protein.

14 TRBJ2-3 TRBV7-3 CASSSAGSTDTQYF
12 TRBJ1-1 TRBV11-2 CASSVLNTEAFF
16 TRBJ1-5 TRBV5-5 CASSSMGGLGNQPQHF
16 TRBJ2-7 TRBV12-1 CASTLWGGRDSYEQYF
15 TRBJ2-5 TRBV28 CASSTPGQGAETQYF
18 TRBJ2-7 TRBV7-8 CASSLAQGTAYTTYEQYF
13 TRBJ1-2 TRBV6-5 CASSYSRGTGYTF
13 TRBJ1-1 TRBV7-9 CASSERGGTEAFF
17 TRBJ2-2 TRBV5-4 CASSSGTSGGAHGELFF
17 TRBJ2-1 TRBV7-2 CASSQGLAGGRGNEQFF
15 TRBJ1-5 TRBV5-5 CASSWGQGASQPQHF
14 TRBJ2-7 TRBV7-9 CASSSSGLSYEQYF
15 TRBJ1-1 TRBV5-4 CASSLQQGAGTEAFF
11 TRBJ1-2 TRBV30 CAWREGGGYTF
14 TRBJ1-2 TRBV28 CASSRTGGDGGYTF
13 TRBJ1-5 TRBV19 CASSILAAQPQHF
15 TRBJ2-2 TRBV5-1 CASTSGTANTGELFF
16 TRBJ2-7 TRBV28 CASSLPSTGPAYEQYF
14 TRBJ1-3 TRBV5-5 CASSLGTGGNTIYF
16 TRBJ2-7 TRBV6-6 CASRIDRGFGSYEQYF
12 TRBJ2-2 TRBV12-3/TRBV12-4 CAGRRNTGELFF
16 TRBJ1-6 TRBV6-4 CASSGSDRAENSPLHF
16 TRBJ2-5 TRBV10-1 CASSESGVGGQETQYF
15 TRBJ2-2 TRBV5-1 CASSFSGGFTGELFF
18 TRBJ2-2 TRBV12-5 CASGLVNSGSWDTGELFF
15 TRBJ1-1 TRBV3-1/TRBV3-2 CASSPSRTGGTEAFF
14 TRBJ2-7 TRBV23-1 CASSTGTGWYEQYF
15 TRBJ1-3 TRBV18 CASSPMGASGNTIYF
13 TRBJ2-5 TRBV2 CASRGDSQETQYF
13 TRBJ2-7 TRBV2 CASNLGTGDEQYF
14 TRBJ1-6 TRBV7-9 CASSLVSGGSPLHF
12 TRBJ2-2 TRBV12-3/TRBV12-4 CASSFVSGELFF
14 TRBJ2-7 TRBV10-3 CAISGLTTVGEQYF
14 TRBJ2-2 TRBV2 CASSEVRSTGELFF
15 TRBJ2-5 TRBV21-1 CASRGTSGAKETQYF
16 TRBJ1-6 TRBV19 CASSISQASYNSPLHF
14 TRBJ2-7 TRBV7-3 CASSLTGGSYEQYF
11 TRBJ1-2 TRBV6-2/TRBV6-3 CASSKAYGYTF
14 TRBJ2-7 TRBV30 CAWSPDRGRYEQYF
13 TRBJ2-3 TRBV7-9 CASSSQRENTQYF
12 TRBJ2-1 TRBV12-3/TRBV12-4 CASSLGPWPEFF
16 TRBJ2-5 TRBV10-3 CAISDPRTGVEETQYF
14 TRBJ2-7 TRBV7-2 CASSLSAATHEQYF
14 TRBJ1-4 TRBV29-1 CSGGGGRGSEKLFF
13 TRBJ2-1 TRBV7-9 CASSVDIANEQFF
12 TRBJ1-1 TRBV3-1/TRBV3-2 CASSHQNTEAFF
16 TRBJ2-1 TRBV5-5 CASSLGQGDINNEQFF
13 TRBJ2-5 TRBV7-2 CASSGLAQETQYF
15 TRBJ1-2 TRBV25-1 CASSELRGSNYGYTF
17 TRBJ1-5 TRBV15 CATSRIQGARGNQPQHF
16 TRBJ2-6 TRBV30 CAWSVPGGVGANVLTF
15 TRBJ2-3 TRBV5-8 CASSLEGASTDTQYF
16 TRBJ2-1 TRBV29-1 CSAKRGRGLGDNEQFF
14 TRBJ2-2 TRBV5-1 CASSLGQGAGELFF
12 TRBJ1-2 TRBV27 CASSPDSYGYTF
15 TRBJ2-7 TRBV7-9 CASSLGAGVAYEQYF
16 TRBJ2-5 TRBV7-8 CASSLRQGSYQETQYF